This is a list of T cell receptor beta chains from one sample in a study of OX40 agonist ivuxolimab in advanced cancers. Assay used: immunoSEQ multiplex PCR; TCRdb lists only in-frame clones, some missing. The table shows 80,000 or so clones, with roughly 89% occurring only once. Sequencing was performed on CD4+ or CD8+ T cells sorted from blood, taken in a trial of the OX40 agonist ivuxolimab. The receptors derive from an adult with an advanced solid tumor such as melanoma, head and neck, liver or kidney cancer. Each CDR3 is given with its conserved first and last residue. Each record gives: clone size, V gene, D gene, J gene, CDR3 protein, CDR3 DNA. The D gene is left open where the match is weak. Some rows have no size entry. The others give once, few or many, or a class for an expanded clone.

-	TRBV7-2	-	TRBJ1-6	CASSSYRVGNSPLHF	TGTGCCAGCAGCTCGTACAGGGTGGGTAATTCACCCCTCCACTTT
-	TRBV9	-	TRBJ1-1	CASSVGWNTEAFF	TGTGCCAGCAGCGTAGGGTGGAACACTGAAGCTTTCTTT
-	TRBV2	-	TRBJ1-2	CASSEASYTF	TGTGCCAGCAGTGAAGCGAGCTACACCTTC
-	TRBV7-8	-	TRBJ2-3	CASSPRGGDTQYF	TGTGCCAGCAGCCCTAGAGGGGGAGATACGCAGTATTTT
-	TRBV7-2	TRBD2	TRBJ2-1	CASSPPGGRESEQFF	TGTGCCAGCAGCCCACCGGGCGGGAGGGAAAGTGAGCAGTTCTTC
few	TRBV7-9	-	TRBJ1-2	CASSLGQGQKAGYTF	TGTGCCAGCAGCTTAGGCCAGGGGCAAAAGGCTGGCTACACCTTC
-	TRBV7-8	TRBD2	TRBJ2-3	CASSLRGDTDTQYF	TGTGCCAGCAGCCTACGGGGGGACACAGATACGCAGTATTTT
-	TRBV19	-	TRBJ1-2	CASSIRQAPYGYTF	TGTGCCAGTAGTATACGGCAGGCCCCCTATGGCTACACCTTC
-	TRBV11-1	TRBD1	TRBJ1-4	CASSHGQGGEKLFF	TGTGCCAGCAGCCACGGACAGGGAGGTGAAAAACTGTTTTTT
once	TRBV19	TRBD1	TRBJ1-1	CASSTNPKQGSTEAFF	TGTGCCAGTAGTACAAACCCCAAACAGGGGAGTACTGAAGCTTTCTTT